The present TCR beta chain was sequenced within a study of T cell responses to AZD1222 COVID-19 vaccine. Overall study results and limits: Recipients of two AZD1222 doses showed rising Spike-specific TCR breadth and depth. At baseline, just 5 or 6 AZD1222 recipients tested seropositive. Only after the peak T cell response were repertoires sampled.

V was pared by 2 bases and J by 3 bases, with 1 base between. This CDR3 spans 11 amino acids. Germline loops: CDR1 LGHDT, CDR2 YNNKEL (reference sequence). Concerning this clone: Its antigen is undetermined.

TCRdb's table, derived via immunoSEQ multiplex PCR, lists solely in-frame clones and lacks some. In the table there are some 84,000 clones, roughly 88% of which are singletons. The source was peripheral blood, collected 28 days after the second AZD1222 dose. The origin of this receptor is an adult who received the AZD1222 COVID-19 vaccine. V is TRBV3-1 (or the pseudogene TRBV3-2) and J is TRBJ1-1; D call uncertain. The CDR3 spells CASSQYTEAFF. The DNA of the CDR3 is TGTGCCAGCAGCCAATACACTGAAGCTTTCTTT.